This record looks at one TCR beta chain sequence and its context. The sample originates from a study of T cell clonotyping in hematopoietic cell transplantation. V was pared by 0 bases and J by 4 bases, with 11 bases between. This CDR3 has 14 residues. Germline assignment: CDR1 SGHDT and CDR2 YYEEEE. Produced via immunoSEQ multiplex PCR; TCRdb's table is partial and in-frame only. Here the sample spans approximately 6,900 clones, approximately 89% being singletons. The chain carries TRBV5-6 and TRBJ2-7; a weak D match, TRBD1 (6 bases). The sequencing used PBMCs, collected 100 days after allogeneic stem cell transplant. The sequence was collected from a male patient in his late teens or twenties who had an allogeneic stem cell transplant from a related donor, so the T cells may come from the graft donor. Some clones in this sample may be carry-over from other donors' samples. DNA of the CDR3: TGTGCCAGCAGCTTGGATGGGACACCTTACGAGCAGTACGTC. Encoded protein: CASSLDGTPYEQYV.